This TCR beta chain comes out of a study of OX40 agonist ivuxolimab in advanced cancers. For the wider study: Ivuxolimab was a fully human IgG2 agonistic monoclonal antibody targeting the costimulatory receptor OX40 (CD134). Among the 52 dose-escalation patients, some 19 had hepatocellular carcinoma, 15 melanoma, 9 renal cell carcinoma and 9 head and neck cancer. The paper reports the monotherapy dose-escalation portion (N = 52 patients) of the phase I ivuxolimab trial. Intravenous ivuxolimab was administered to patients every 2 weeks at six dose levels: 0.01, 0.1, 0.3, 1.5, 3 and 10 mg/kg. In the dose-escalation cohort, 70% to 90% of patients were male, and the mean age was roughly 60 years with a range of 23 to 79. Peripheral TCRbeta sequencing was intended to test whether TCR sequence diversity was altered and clonal T-cell expansion was caused by ivuxolimab. Three dose-escalation patients achieved partial responses, one with hepatocellular carcinoma and two with cutaneous melanoma. Prior anti-PD-1, anti-PD-L1 or anti-CTLA-4 therapy was permitted, and approximately 42% of dose-escalation patients had received checkpoint inhibitors. General conclusions and limits of the study: In the 0.1-3.0 mg/kg groups, partial responders had among the lowest normalized peripheral clonal expansion, particularly in CD8+ T cells. The antigen specificity of the clonally expanded peripheral T cells was not determined. At doses from 0.1 to 3.0 mg/kg, clonal expansion was seen in both CD4+ and CD8+ blood T cells between baseline and week 6. Low levels of normalized T-cell clonal expansion were also shown by some nonresponding patients. After ivuxolimab, expanded clones were on average more numerous among CD8+ T cells than among CD4+ T cells.

From V the trimming removes 4 bases and from J it removes 7 bases, while the gene matches leave 9 bases of the junction unaccounted for. The CDR3 covers 13 residues, taking in both the cysteine and the phenylalanine. The DNA shown is the 39-base CDR3, in frame from base 1. In the germline V gene (reference sequence), CDR1 corresponds to GTSNPN and CDR2 to SVGIG. Comments on this clone: Its antigen is currently not known. No qualities accompany the bases; no much larger clone lies one base away.

The trial excluded patients who had a history of autoimmune disease or who were on systemic immunosuppression. Peripheral blood for TCR sequencing was drawn from every dose cohort at baseline, at cycle 4 day 1 and at cycle 7 day 1. Samples came from an open-label, multicenter, first-in-human phase I dose-escalation trial of ivuxolimab. Adults with locally advanced or metastatic melanoma, renal cell carcinoma, hepatocellular carcinoma or head and neck squamous cell carcinoma were enrolled in the trial. CD4+ and CD8+ T cells were sorted separately from peripheral blood before TCR sequencing. Genomic DNA was extracted from sorted cells for sequencing of the TCRbeta CDR3 region. The immunoSEQ Assay was used for sequencing of TCRbeta CDR3 regions. Held by TCRdb, this immuneACCESS table contains in-frame sequences only and omits some clones. Under half of the omission traces to an unresolved V gene where checked; the cause of the rest is unknown. For this sample the table gives 25,000 to 35,000 clones, of which about 88% were detected only once. The top ten clonotypes cover roughly 21% of the sample.

The source is an adult with an advanced solid tumor such as melanoma, head and neck, liver or kidney cancer. This specimen was CD4+ or CD8+ T cells sorted from blood, taken in a trial of the OX40 agonist ivuxolimab. This chain is built from TRBV30 and TRBJ2-5; 7 junctional bases match TRBD1. The sequence in DNA is TGTGCCTGGAATGAGGGGGCCACGGGGACCCAGTACTTC. Translated, this gives CAWNEGATGTQYF.